This TCR beta chain was identified during a study of CD8+CD57+ T cells in acquired aplastic anemia. Whole-study context: The DNA of sorted CD4+ and CD8+ cells averaged approximately 3.3 ug. Study-level findings and limits: CD8+ Simpson's diversity in patients was not significantly different from that in controls. The number of CD8+ CDR3 sequences shared by patients and controls was 25 to 35.

About this clonotype itself: What it recognizes is unknown. The junction departs from the called germline gene at one end, perhaps through a read error.

CDR3 and TCR beta VDJ profiling relied on a genomic DNA template. TCRdb called the reads again in MiXCR, with one record for every CDR3 protein. The sample lists 260,000 or so distinct CDR3 sequences, less than 85% occurring once. This CDR3 has 16 amino acids. Germline V gene sequence: CDR1 SGHTA, CDR2 FQGNSA. Flow cytometry had shown expanded CD8+CD57+ cells in the patients chosen for sequencing. Everyone among the patients had severe acquired aplastic anemia. The source material was sorted CD4+, CD8+, or CD8+CD57+ T cells (not recorded which) from PBMCs. The chain links TRBV7-2 to TRBJ1-6; D unclear. This receptor was taken from a human donor with aplastic anemia. The CDR3 sequence: CASSLAGRVGNSPLHF. Written as DNA, the CDR3 is TGTGCCAGCAGCTTAGCAGGGAGGGTTGGCAATTCACCCCTCCACTTC.